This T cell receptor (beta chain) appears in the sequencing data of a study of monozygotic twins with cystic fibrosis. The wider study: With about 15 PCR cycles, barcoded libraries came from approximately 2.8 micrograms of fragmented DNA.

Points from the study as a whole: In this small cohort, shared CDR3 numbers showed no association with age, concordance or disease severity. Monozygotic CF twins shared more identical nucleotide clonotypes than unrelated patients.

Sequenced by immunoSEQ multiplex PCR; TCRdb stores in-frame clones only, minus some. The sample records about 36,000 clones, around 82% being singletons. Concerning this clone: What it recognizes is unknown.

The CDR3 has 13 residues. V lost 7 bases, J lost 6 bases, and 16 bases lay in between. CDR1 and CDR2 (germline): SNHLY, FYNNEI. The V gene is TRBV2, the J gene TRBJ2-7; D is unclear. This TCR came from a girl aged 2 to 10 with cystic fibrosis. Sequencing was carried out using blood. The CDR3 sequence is CASTDGGVSEQYF. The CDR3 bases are TGTGCCAGCACCGACGGTGGGGTATCCGAGCAGTACTTC. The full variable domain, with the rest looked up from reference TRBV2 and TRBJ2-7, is EPEVTQTPSHQVTQMGQEVILRCVPISNHLYFYWYRQILGQKVEFLVSFYNNEISEKSEIFDDQFSVERPDGSNFTLKIRSTKLEDSAMYFCASTDGGVSEQYFGPGTRLTVT.